These T cell receptor beta chains were read from a single sample in a study of response to subunit inactivated influenza vaccine. TCRdb called the RT-PCR reads again in MiXCR, with one record for every CDR3 protein. The sample carries about 160,000 distinct CDR3 sequences, 9.5% to 13% recorded once. Sequences were derived from non-naive T cells sorted from PBMCs, sampled roughly 6 weeks after vaccination. Source of these receptors: a man aged 50 or older who received an inactivated influenza vaccine. CDR3s leave out the opening cysteine and the closing phenylalanine or tryptophan.

V	J	CDR3
TRBV12-3/TRBV12-4	TRBJ2-3	ASSLDIAGSTDTQY
TRBV4-3	TRBJ2-7	ASSPQSNRVSTEQY
TRBV28	TRBJ1-2	ASSLWTATNYGYT
TRBV7-2	TRBJ2-2	ASSLSRGRTGELF
TRBV20-1	TRBJ2-3	STVRDTDTQY
TRBV3-1	TRBJ1-2	ASSHLGGGEYGYT
TRBV6-1	TRBJ1-2	ASSRVDANYGYT
TRBV4-1	TRBJ2-1	ASSQMTGGRSYNEQF
TRBV28	TRBJ2-7	ASSYPSRSTSGTRDNEQY
TRBV25-1	TRBJ2-2	ASSERGRDTGELF
TRBV20-1	TRBJ2-5	SARDGRGGPETQY
TRBV10-3	TRBJ1-2	AISENSGVRGYT
TRBV7-2	TRBJ1-5	ASSLIALDNQPQH
TRBV7-9	TRBJ2-1	ASSARRGSEPNEQF
TRBV7-9	TRBJ1-1	ASSLDTWHPF
TRBV4-1	TRBJ1-6	ASSQNIGLSPLH
TRBV20-1	TRBJ2-5	SASGRETQY
TRBV12-3/TRBV12-4	TRBJ1-5	ASSWGRGNQPQH
TRBV11-2	TRBJ2-7	ASSLGMGYEQY
TRBV3-1	TRBJ1-5	ASSQDLHQPQH
TRBV6-2/TRBV6-3	TRBJ2-1	ASSDIGEQF
TRBV3-1	TRBJ2-2	ASSQFGELF
TRBV5-1	TRBJ2-2	ASSLVGGLTGELF
TRBV4-1	TRBJ2-1	ASSLIAGVDNEQF
TRBV10-3	TRBJ2-1	AISESDLAGTYNEQF
TRBV5-1	TRBJ2-1	ASHRTDYNEQF
TRBV6-2/TRBV6-3	TRBJ2-4	ASSNTGEIAKNIQY
TRBV20-1	TRBJ2-1	SARESVLTSGSPYNEQF
TRBV24-1	TRBJ1-5	ATTDSGQRREGNQPQH
TRBV7-2	TRBJ2-5	ASSPQGTGFSTQY
TRBV5-1	TRBJ2-7	ASSRILDGTYEQY
TRBV7-2	TRBJ2-2	ASSQQGPNTGELF
TRBV12-3/TRBV12-4	TRBJ1-2	ASSQGGGYT